The 23 T cell receptor beta chains given below trace back to one sample, sequenced in a study of regulatory T cells in long-lasting Graves disease. Time point indicated: persistent/refractory GD, antithyroid drugs over 5 years with positive TRAb. PBMC-derived RNA was used for the TCR library. HTBI primers from iRepertoire and Arm-PCR of CDR3 regions yielded the TCR beta libraries. TCRdb re-analysed the multiplex PCR reads in MiXCR, keeping a single row per CDR3 protein. The sample contains almost 350,000 distinct CDR3 sequences, around a fifth of which appear only once. Sequenced material: peripheral blood mononuclear cells (PBMCs), taken when the disease was refractory, from a patient treated with antithyroid drugs. The receptor set was obtained from a female donor with Graves disease.

This clonotype was counted many times. V and J are TRBV7-9 and TRBJ1-6; TRBD1 aligns across 10 bases. The junction had 16 bases not matched to a gene; V was cut back by 5 bases and J by 9 bases. Germline V gene sequence: CDR1 SEHNR, CDR2 FQNEAQ (reference sequence). CDR3 length equals 18 residues. In DNA, the CDR3 is TGTGCCAGCAGCCCGAGTCCCGGGACAGGGGCCGAGGGTTCACCCCTCCACTTT. The encoded protein is CASSPSPGTGAEGSPLHF.

The chain combines TRBV20-1 with TRBJ1-6; D may be TRBD1 (5 bases). Per the germline V gene, CDR1 is DFQATT and CDR2 is SNEGSKA (reference sequence). The CDR3 covers 16 residues. Trimming left V 6 bases short and J 5 bases short, with 20 bases between. The CDR3 bases are TGCAGTGCCCGAGCGGCGTATGGGGGAAATAATTCACCCCTCCACTTT. Its translation is CSARAAYGGNNSPLHF.

Ten or more counts support this clonotype. The genes are TRBV6-1 and TRBJ2-5; 14 bases map to TRBD2. V was pared by 6 bases and J by 4 bases, with 7 bases of the junction left unmatched. This CDR3 contains 16 residues. CDR1 and CDR2 from the germline V gene are MNHNS and SASEGT. The CDR3 DNA sequence: TGTGCCAGCAGCAGGGGACTAGCGGGAGTTACAGAGACCCAGTACTTC. This gives the protein CASSRGLAGVTETQYF.

This clonotype was recorded at least ten times. This sequence joins TRBV20-1 and TRBJ1-2, with D hard to call. V dropped 5 bases and J dropped 0 bases, with 13 bases sitting between them. CDR3 length: 14 amino acids. From germline, CDR1 is DFQATT and CDR2 SNEGSKA (reference sequence). CDR3 sequence: CSAQWTEANYGYTF. CDR3 DNA sequence: TGCAGTGCTCAGTGGACTGAAGCTAACTATGGCTACACCTTC.

This rearrangement joins TRBV27 to TRBJ2-2; D possibly uses TRBD1 or TRBD2 (6 bases each). Per germline, CDR1 MNHEY and CDR2 SMNVEV (reference sequence). This CDR3 spans 15 amino acids. The V and J ends lost 2 bases and 8 bases respectively, with 15 bases between them. The CDR3 reads CASSLNPGAGGELFF. Here the CDR3 DNA reads TGTGCCAGCAGTTTAAACCCGGGGGCGGGGGGGGAGCTGTTTTTT.

The chain combines TRBV19 with TRBJ1-3; D uncertain. V lost 4 bases and J 3 bases, leaving 7 bases between the germline ends. Germline CDR1 is LNHDA and CDR2 is SQIVND (reference sequence). This CDR3 is 13 amino acids long. CDR3: CASSTGNGNTIYF. The CDR3 coding sequence is TGTGCCAGTAGTACGGGCAATGGAAACACCATATATTTT. Based on the CDR3 plus reference TRBV19 and TRBJ1-3, the full variable domain is DGGITQSPKYLFRKEGQNVTLSCEQNLNHDAMYWYRQDPGQGLRLIYYSQIVNDFQKGDIAEGYSVSREKKESFPLTVTSAQKNPTAFYLCASSTGNGNTIYFGEGSWLTVV.

Details on this clonotype: Lacking the conserved final phenylalanine or tryptophan, this CDR3 likely reflects a read error. This chain joins TRBV3-1 and TRBJ2-7; TRBD1 matches 9 bases. Trimming took 4 bases from V and 1 from J; bases not matched to a gene: 2. In germline, CDR1 is LGHDT, CDR2 YNNKEL (reference sequence). This CDR3 comprises 14 residues. The CDR3 here is CASSPGTGSYEQYS. In DNA, the CDR3 is TGTGCCAGCAGCCCCGGGACAGGGTCCTACGAGCAGTACTCC.

Remarks on this clonotype: The conserved final phenylalanine or tryptophan is absent from the CDR3, which likely points to a read error. V is TRBV6-1 and J is TRBJ2-2; maybe TRBD2 (6 bases). Germline values: CDR1 MNHNS, CDR2 SASEGT. This CDR3 contains 13 residues. V was pared by 7 bases and J by 7 bases, with 13 bases between. CDR3 sequence (DNA): TGTGCCAGCAAAACGGGAGTGAGCGGGGAGCTGTTTTCT. Amino acids: CASKTGVSGELFS.

This clonotype is medium-sized by share. J is TRBJ2-7 and V is TRBV28; the D is unclear. V dropped 4 bases and J dropped 0 bases, with 16 bases sitting between them. Looked up from germline, CDR1 is MDHEN and CDR2 is SYDVKM. This CDR3 spans 16 amino acids. For the CDR3, the DNA is TGTGCCAGCAGTTCTCCGGACCGATTCACCTCCTACGAGCAGTACTTC. Its protein is CASSSPDRFTSYEQYF.

Details on this clonotype: Given the absence of the conserved phenylalanine or tryptophan at the CDR3 end, a read error is likely. V usage is TRBV20-1 and J usage is TRBJ2-7, with 11 positions matching TRBD2. The CDR3 extends over 16 amino acids. V dropped 2 bases and J dropped 3; count of bases not matched to a gene: 9. Germline V lookup: CDR1 DFQATT, CDR2 SNEGSKA (reference sequence). The CDR3 is CSARNSGRARIYEQYS. CDR3 in DNA: TGCAGTGCTAGAAATAGCGGGAGGGCCAGGATCTACGAGCAGTACTCC.

This clonotype was counted between two and nine times. The CDR3 sequence is CASSQDLVTSGMQYF. For the CDR3, the DNA is TGTGCCAGCAGCCAAGATCTGGTGACTAGCGGGATGCAGTACTTC. The chain couples TRBV3-1 to TRBJ2-7; 11 nucleotides line up with TRBD2. Germline CDR1 LGHDT, CDR2 YNNKEL (reference sequence). J gave up 9 bases and V 0 bases, and 7 bases lay outside the gene matches. The CDR3 totals 15 residues.

This clonotype was counted a few times. The chain couples TRBV11-2 to TRBJ1-3; unclear D gene. The V end lost 1 base, the J end lost 2 bases, and 15 bases lay between the germline ends. The CDR3 contains 17 residues. From germline, CDR1 is SGHAT and CDR2 FQNNGV. The CDR3 DNA reads as TGTGCCAGCAGCTTAGTTTTGGAGGTTTTACCTGGAAACACCATATATTTT. This translates into CASSLVLEVLPGNTIYF.

J is TRBJ1-4 and V is TRBV10-3; D is unclear. The V end was cut by 5 bases, the J end by 5 bases, with 9 bases between. In germline, CDR1 is ENHRY, CDR2 SYGVKD. CDR3 length equals 13 residues. The CDR3 bases are TGTGCCATCAGTAAACTGATCAATGAAAAACTGTTTTTT. It encodes CAISKLINEKLFF.

This chain connects TRBV7-3 to TRBJ2-2; D gene uncertain. Germline assignment: CDR1 SGHTA and CDR2 FQGTGA. This CDR3 contains 17 residues. The V gene lost 2 bases and the J gene lost 7 bases, with 20 bases spanning the gap. The CDR3 sequence is CASSLEHPTTRGGELFF. In DNA form, the CDR3 reads TGTGCCAGCAGCTTAGAACACCCGACGACCCGTGGCGGGGAGCTGTTTTTT.

This clonotype occurred a few times. The rearrangement uses TRBV7-8 and TRBJ2-7; D may be TRBD1 or TRBD2 (5 bases each). The CDR3 extends over 13 amino acids. Germline lookup yields CDR1 SGHVS and CDR2 FQNEAQ. The ends were cut back, 5 bases at V and 3 bases at J, with 11 bases in the middle. CDR3: CASSLGRNYEQYF. Written as DNA, the CDR3 is TGTGCCAGCAGCCTGGGACGCAACTACGAGCAGTACTTC.

A few counts support this clonotype. DNA for the CDR3: TGCGCCAGCAGCCCAGACGATCGGCGGACAGGGGGCTGGGCTTTCTTT. Translated: CASSPDDRRTGGWAFF. The gene calls are TRBV4-1 and TRBJ1-1, with 11 bases fitting TRBD1. V shed 4 bases, J shed 11 bases, and the junction held 15 bases outside the gene matches. The CDR3 is 16 residues long. CDR1 and CDR2 from the germline V gene are MGHRA and YSYEKL.

This clonotype was seen a handful of times. The chain recombines TRBV5-6 with TRBJ1-3, with 10 bases that match TRBD1. Unmatched junction bases numbered 6, after V lost 1 base and J lost 2 bases. CDR1 SGHDT and CDR2 YYEEEE come from the germline V gene. This CDR3 region has 17 residues. The CDR3 DNA is TGTGCCAGCAGCTTGACGGGGGACAGGGGACCTGGAAACACCATATATTTT. Encoded protein: CASSLTGDRGPGNTIYF.

This clonotype was picked up many times. This chain joins TRBV28 and TRBJ1-2; D may be TRBD1 (5 bases). V was clipped by 6 bases and J by 0 bases, with 11 bases between them. This CDR3 is 14 amino acids long. Germline V lookup: CDR1 MDHEN, CDR2 SYDVKM. The CDR3 region is CASREQDSNYGYTF. The CDR3 DNA sequence: TGTGCCAGCAGAGAACAGGACTCTAACTATGGCTACACCTTC.

The chain carries TRBV7-3 and TRBJ1-1, with D possibly matching TRBD1 (6 bases). The germline gives CDR1 SGHTA, CDR2 FQGTGA. V was shortened by 5 bases and J by 7 bases, with 26 bases between the two germline ends. The CDR3 totals 17 residues. The CDR3 protein is CASSLRPVERGYIEAFF. CDR3 bases: TGTGCCAGCAGCCTACGGCCGGTTGAGAGGGGGTATATTGAAGCTTTCTTT. Full variable domain (missing parts from reference TRBV7-3 and TRBJ1-1): GAGVSQTPSNKVTEKGKYVELRCDPISGHTALYWYRQSLGQGPEFLIYFQGTGAADDSGLPNDRFFAVRPEGSVSTLKIQRTERGDSAVYLCASSLRPVERGYIEAFFGQGTRLTVV.

This clonotype was counted ten times or more. The DNA of the CDR3 is TGCGCCAGCAGTGAAAAGGGAGGCACTGAAGCTTTCTTT. As protein: CASSEKGGTEAFF. The genes are TRBV10-1 and TRBJ1-1, with D unclear. Germline CDR1 is WNHNN and CDR2 is SYGVQD (reference sequence). The germline V and J ends were trimmed by 3 bases and 4 bases, with 9 bases remaining between them. CDR3 length: 13 residues.

This clonotype was seen a few times. Germline and junction disagree at one end, which may indicate a read error. This chain connects TRBV14 to TRBJ2-1; 14 nucleotides match TRBD2. This CDR3 is built from 18 residues. Germline V lookup: CDR1 SGHDN, CDR2 FVKESK. This chain's CDR3 is CASSQAKGLAGGPNQQFF. The CDR3 coding sequence is TGTGCCAGCAGCCAAGCCAAAGGACTAGCGGGAGGCCCCAATCAGCAGTTCTTC.

As regards this clonotype: Sequence at one end of the junction differs from germline and may be a read error. V and J are TRBV2 and TRBJ2-5; D remains ambiguous. Germline V CDR1 and CDR2: SNHLY, FYNNEI. The length of the CDR3 is 13 residues. The CDR3 DNA reads TGTGCCAGCAGCCTATGGGTGTCGGAGACCCAGCACTTC. Protein product: CASSLWVSETQHF. The whole variable domain, filled in from reference TRBV2 and TRBJ2-5, reads EPEVTQTPSHQVTQMGQEVILRCVPISNHLYFYWYRQILGQKVEFLVSFYNNEISEKSEIFDDQFSVERPDGSNFTLKIRSTKLEDSAMYFCASSLWVSETQHFGPGTRLLVL.

This clonotype was recorded many times. The J gene is TRBJ2-5, the V gene TRBV7-6; a weak D match, TRBD2 (6 bases). Per germline, CDR1 SGHVS and CDR2 FNYEAQ. The CDR3 is 15 residues long. With 4 bases removed from V and 2 bases from J, the gap between germline ends came to 14 bases. CDR3 in DNA: TGTGCCAGCAGCTGGGGGACCGCGGGACAAGAGACCCAGTACTTC. Amino acid sequence: CASSWGTAGQETQYF.